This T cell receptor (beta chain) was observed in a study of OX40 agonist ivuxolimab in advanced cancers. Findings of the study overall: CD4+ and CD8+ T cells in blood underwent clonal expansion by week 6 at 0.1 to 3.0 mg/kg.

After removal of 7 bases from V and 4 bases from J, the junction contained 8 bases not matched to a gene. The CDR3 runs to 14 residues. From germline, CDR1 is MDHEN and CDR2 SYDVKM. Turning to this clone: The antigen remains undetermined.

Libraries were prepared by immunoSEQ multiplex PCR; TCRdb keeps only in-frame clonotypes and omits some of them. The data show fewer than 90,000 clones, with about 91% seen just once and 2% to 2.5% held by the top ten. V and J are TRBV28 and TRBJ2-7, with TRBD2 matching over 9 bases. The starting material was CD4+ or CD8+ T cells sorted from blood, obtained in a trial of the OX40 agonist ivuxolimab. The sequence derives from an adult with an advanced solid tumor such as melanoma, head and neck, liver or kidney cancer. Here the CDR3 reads CASTSGTSKYEQYF. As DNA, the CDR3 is TGTGCCAGCACCTCCGGGACTAGCAAGTACGAGCAGTACTTC. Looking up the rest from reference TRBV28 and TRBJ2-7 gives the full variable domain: DVKVTQSSRYLVKRTGEKVFLECVQDMDHENMFWYRQDPGLGLRLIYFSYDVKMKEKGDIPEGYSVSREKKERFSLILESASTNQTSMYLCASTSGTSKYEQYFGPGTRLTVT.